The T cell receptor beta chain described here comes from a study of vaccination and CD4 T cells after COVID-19. Germline CDR1 WNHNN, CDR2 SYGVQD (reference sequence). The CDR3 is 18 residues long. V shed 3 bases and J shed 2 bases, with 21 bases lying between them. Study-level points and caveats: There were relatively few convalescent patients studied, and there were no early post-infection timepoints.

CD4+ T cells that had been cultured provided DNA sequenced with the Oncomine TCR Beta short-read assay. TCRdb passed the PCR reads through MiXCR, listing each CDR3 protein once. The sample records around 20,000 distinct CDR3 sequences, around 66% being singletons. Comment on this clonotype: Its matching antigen is unknown.

Treatment defined: roughly 10-day PBMC culture with coronavirus spike peptide pools or control peptides (ViraFEST assay). Culture conditions combined around 2 million PBMCs per well with 10 IU/ml IL-2 and about 10 ug/ml peptide pools. Sequences were obtained from CD4+ T cells from blood, cultured in vitro. The chain recombines TRBV10-1 with TRBJ2-3; possibly TRBD2 for D (9 bases). The clonotype originates from a human donor who had recovered from COVID-19. This CDR3 reads CASSDRGLLAGPTDTQYF. The CDR3 nucleotides read TGCGCCAGCAGTGACAGGGGGCTTCTAGCGGGGCCCACAGATACGCAGTATTTT.